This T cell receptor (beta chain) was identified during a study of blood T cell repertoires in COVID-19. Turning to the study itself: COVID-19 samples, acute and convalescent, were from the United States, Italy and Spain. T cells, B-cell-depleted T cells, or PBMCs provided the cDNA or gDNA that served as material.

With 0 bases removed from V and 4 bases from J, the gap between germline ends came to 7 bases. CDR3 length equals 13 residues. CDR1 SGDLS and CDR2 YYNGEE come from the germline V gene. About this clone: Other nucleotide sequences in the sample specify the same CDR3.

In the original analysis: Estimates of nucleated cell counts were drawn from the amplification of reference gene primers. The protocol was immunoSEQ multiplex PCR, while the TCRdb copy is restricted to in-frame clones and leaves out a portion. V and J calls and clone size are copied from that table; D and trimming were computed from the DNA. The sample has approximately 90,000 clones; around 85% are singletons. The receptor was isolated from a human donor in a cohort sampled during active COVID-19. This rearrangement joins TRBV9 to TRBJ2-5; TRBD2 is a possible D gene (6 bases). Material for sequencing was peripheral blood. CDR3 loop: CASSVVGGETQYF. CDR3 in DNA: TGTGCCAGCAGCGTAGTGGGGGGAGAGACCCAGTACTTC.